What follows describes a single T cell receptor beta chain. As yet, its antigen is unknown. This entry belongs to a study of cytomegalovirus exposure and HLA in healthy donors. Across the whole study: Falling in the Caucasian-associated ancestry cluster were about four fifths of under 500 genotyped donors.

13 Jbeta primers and 60 Vbeta primers were used for the PCR. TCRdb's copy holds only in-frame clones and misses some; the assay was immunoSEQ multiplex PCR. Of fewer than 300,000 clones in the sample, approximately 80% were seen once. Healthy bone marrow donors made up the donor group. Study-wide findings and caveats: A previous analysis found most TCR beta V segments productive roughly 87% or roughly 30% of the time. Most CMV-associated TCR beta chains were later found to appear HLA-restricted.

After removal of 1 base from V and 5 bases from J, the junction contained 3 bases not matched to a gene. The CDR3 length is 15 residues. CDR1 SGHVS and CDR2 FQNEAQ come from the germline V gene. Source material: PBMCs. The TCR comes from a girl aged 2 to 10 in good health and CMV-seronegative. This chain uses TRBV7-8 with TRBJ2-2; 8 nucleotides align to TRBD1. For the CDR3, the DNA is TGTGCCAGCAGCTTAGTCGGACAGGGTACCGGGGAGCTGTTTTTT. Amino acids: CASSLVGQGTGELFF.